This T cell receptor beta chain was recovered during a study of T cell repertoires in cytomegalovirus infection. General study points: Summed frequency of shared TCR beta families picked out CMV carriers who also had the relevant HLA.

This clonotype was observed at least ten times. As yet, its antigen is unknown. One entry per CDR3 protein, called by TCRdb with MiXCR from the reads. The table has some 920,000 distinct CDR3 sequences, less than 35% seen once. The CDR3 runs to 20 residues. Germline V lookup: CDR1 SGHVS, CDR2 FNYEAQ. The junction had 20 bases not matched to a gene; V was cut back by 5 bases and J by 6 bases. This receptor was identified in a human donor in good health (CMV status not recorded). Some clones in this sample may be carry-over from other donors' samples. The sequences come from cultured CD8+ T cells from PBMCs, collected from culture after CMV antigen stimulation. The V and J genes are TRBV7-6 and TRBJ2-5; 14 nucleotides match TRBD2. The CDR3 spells CASSLRLAGGAEPLAKTQYF. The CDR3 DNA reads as TGTGCCAGCAGCCTCAGACTAGCGGGGGGGGCAGAGCCCTTAGCGAAGACCCAGTACTTC.